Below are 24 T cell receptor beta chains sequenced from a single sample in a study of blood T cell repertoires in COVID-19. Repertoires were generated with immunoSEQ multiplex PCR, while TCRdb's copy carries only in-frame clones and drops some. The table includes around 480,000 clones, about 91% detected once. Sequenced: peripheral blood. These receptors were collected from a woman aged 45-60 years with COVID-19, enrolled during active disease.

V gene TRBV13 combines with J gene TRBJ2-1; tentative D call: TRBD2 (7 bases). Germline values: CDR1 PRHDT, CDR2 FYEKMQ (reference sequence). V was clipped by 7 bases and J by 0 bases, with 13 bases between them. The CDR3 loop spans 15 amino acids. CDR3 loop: CASTEGGGSYNEQFF. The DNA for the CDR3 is TGTGCCAGCACCGAAGGGGGGGGCTCCTACAATGAGCAGTTCTTC.

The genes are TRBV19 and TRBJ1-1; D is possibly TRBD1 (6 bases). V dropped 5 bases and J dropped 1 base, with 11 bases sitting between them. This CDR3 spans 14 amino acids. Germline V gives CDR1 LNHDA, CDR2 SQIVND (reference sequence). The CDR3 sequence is CASSYTGPNTEAFF. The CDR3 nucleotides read TGTGCCAGTAGTTATACAGGGCCGAACACTGAAGCTTTCTTT.

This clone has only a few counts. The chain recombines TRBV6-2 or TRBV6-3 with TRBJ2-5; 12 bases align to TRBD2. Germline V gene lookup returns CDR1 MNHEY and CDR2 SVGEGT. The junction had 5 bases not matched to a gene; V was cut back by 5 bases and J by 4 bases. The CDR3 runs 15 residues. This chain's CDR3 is CASSLAGGPGETQYF. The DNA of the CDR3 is TGTGCCAGCAGTCTAGCGGGGGGGCCGGGAGAGACCCAGTACTTC.

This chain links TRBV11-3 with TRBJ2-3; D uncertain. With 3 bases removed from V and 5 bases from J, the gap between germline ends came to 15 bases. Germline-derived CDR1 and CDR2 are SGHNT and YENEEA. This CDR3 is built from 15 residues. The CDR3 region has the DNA TGTGCCAGCAGCTTCGGTCGAACCGCGGAAGATACGCAGTATTTT. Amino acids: CASSFGRTAEDTQYF.

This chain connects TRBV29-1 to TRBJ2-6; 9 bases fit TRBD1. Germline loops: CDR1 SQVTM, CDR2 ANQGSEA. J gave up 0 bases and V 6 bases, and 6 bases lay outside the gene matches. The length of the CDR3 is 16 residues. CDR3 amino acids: CSVGTGHPSGANVLTF. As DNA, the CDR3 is TGCAGCGTGGGGACAGGGCATCCCTCTGGGGCCAACGTCCTGACTTTC.

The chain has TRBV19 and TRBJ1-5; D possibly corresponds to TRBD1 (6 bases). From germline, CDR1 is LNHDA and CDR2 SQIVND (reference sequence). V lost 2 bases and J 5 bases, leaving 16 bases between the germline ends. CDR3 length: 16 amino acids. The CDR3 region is CASSIYLLAGDQPQHF. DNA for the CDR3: TGTGCCAGTAGTATATATTTATTGGCAGGGGATCAGCCCCAGCATTTT. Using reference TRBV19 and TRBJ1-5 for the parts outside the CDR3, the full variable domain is DGGITQSPKYLFRKEGQNVTLSCEQNLNHDAMYWYRQDPGQGLRLIYYSQIVNDFQKGDIAEGYSVSREKKESFPLTVTSAQKNPTAFYLCASSIYLLAGDQPQHFGDGTRLSIL.

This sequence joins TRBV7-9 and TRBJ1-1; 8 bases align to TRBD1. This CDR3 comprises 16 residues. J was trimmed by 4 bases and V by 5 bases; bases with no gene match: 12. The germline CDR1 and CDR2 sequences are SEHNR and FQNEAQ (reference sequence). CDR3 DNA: TGTGCCAGCAGCCAATCCGCAGGGGGCGCGGGCACTGAAGCTTTCTTT. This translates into CASSQSAGGAGTEAFF.

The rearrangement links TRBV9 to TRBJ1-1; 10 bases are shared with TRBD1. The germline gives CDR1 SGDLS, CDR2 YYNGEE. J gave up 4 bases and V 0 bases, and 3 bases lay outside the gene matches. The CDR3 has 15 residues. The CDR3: CASSVDGTGVTEAFF. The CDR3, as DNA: TGTGCCAGCAGCGTAGATGGGACAGGGGTCACTGAAGCTTTCTTT.

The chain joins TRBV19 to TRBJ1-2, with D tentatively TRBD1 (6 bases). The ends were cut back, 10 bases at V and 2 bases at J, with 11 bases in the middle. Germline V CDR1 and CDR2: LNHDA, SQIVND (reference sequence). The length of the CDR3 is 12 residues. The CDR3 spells CATADRNYGYTF. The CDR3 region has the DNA TGTGCCACCGCTGACAGGAACTATGGCTACACCTTC.

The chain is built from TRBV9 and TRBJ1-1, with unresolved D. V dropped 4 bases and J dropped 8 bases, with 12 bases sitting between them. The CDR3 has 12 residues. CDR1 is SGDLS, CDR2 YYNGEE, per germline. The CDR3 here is CASSYGEEEAFF. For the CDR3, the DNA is TGTGCCAGCAGCTATGGAGAGGAGGAAGCTTTCTTT. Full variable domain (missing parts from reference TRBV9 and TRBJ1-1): DSGVTQTPKHLITATGQRVTLRCSPRSGDLSVYWYQQSLDQGLQFLIQYYNGEERAKGNILERFSAQQFPDLHSELNLSSLELGDSALYFCASSYGEEEAFFGQGTRLTVV.

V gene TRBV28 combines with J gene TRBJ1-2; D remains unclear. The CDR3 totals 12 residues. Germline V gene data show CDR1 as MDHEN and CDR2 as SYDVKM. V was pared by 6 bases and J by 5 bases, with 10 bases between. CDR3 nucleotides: TGTGCCAGCAGGCTCGGGATTTATGGCTACACCTTC. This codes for CASRLGIYGYTF.

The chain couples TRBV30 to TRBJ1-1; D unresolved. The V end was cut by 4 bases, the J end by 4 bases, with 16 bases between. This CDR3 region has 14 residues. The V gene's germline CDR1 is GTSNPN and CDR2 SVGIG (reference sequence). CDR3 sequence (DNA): TGTGCCTGGATAGAGGAGTATCGCGGCACTGAAGCTTTCTTT. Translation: CAWIEEYRGTEAFF.

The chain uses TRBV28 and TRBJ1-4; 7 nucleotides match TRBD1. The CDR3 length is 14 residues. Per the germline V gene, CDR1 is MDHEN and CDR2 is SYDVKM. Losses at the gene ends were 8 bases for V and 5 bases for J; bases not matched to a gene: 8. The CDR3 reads CASAAGGRNEKLFF. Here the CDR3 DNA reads TGTGCCAGCGCCGCAGGGGGACGGAATGAAAAACTGTTTTTT.

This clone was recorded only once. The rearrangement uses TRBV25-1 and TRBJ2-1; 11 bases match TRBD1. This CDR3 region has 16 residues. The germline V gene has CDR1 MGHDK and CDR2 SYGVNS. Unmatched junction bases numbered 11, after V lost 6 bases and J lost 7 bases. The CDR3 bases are TGTGCCAGCAGCTCGAACCTCGGGACAGGGGGGAATGAGCAGTTCTTC. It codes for CASSSNLGTGGNEQFF.

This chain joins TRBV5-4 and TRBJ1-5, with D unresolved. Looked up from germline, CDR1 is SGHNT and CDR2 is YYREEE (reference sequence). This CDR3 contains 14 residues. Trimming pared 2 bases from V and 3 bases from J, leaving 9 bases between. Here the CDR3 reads CASSFTGDNQPQHF. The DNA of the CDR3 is TGTGCCAGCAGCTTTACCGGTGACAATCAGCCCCAGCATTTT.

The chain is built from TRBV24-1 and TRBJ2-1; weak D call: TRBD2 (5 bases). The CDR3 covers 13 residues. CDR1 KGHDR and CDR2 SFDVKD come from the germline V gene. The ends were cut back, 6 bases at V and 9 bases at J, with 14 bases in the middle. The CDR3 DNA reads TGTGCCACCAGTAGAAGTGGAGGTGGTGAGCAGTTCTTC. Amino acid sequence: CATSRSGGGEQFF.

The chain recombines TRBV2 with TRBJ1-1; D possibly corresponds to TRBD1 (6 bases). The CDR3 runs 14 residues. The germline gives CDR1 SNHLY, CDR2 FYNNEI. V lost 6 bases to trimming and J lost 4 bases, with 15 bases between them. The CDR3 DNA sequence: TGTGCCAGCAGCGGGACAAGGACTTCCACTGAAGCTTTCTTT. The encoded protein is CASSGTRTSTEAFF.

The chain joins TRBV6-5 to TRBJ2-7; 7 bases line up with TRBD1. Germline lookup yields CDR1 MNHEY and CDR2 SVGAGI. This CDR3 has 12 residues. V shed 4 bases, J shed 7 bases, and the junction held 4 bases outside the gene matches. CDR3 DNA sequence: TGTGCCAGCAGTTTGACAGGGCGGGAGCAGTACTTC. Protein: CASSLTGREQYF.

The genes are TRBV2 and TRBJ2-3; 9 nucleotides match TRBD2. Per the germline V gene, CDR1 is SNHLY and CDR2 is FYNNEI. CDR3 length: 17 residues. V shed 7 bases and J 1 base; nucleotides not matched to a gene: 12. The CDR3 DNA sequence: TGTGCCAGCATGGAACTTCTGCGGGGGGGCCGCACAGATACGCAGTATTTT. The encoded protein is CASMELLRGGRTDTQYF. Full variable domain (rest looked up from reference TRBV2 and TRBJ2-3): EPEVTQTPSHQVTQMGQEVILRCVPISNHLYFYWYRQILGQKVEFLVSFYNNEISEKSEIFDDQFSVERPDGSNFTLKIRSTKLEDSAMYFCASMELLRGGRTDTQYFGPGTRLTVL.

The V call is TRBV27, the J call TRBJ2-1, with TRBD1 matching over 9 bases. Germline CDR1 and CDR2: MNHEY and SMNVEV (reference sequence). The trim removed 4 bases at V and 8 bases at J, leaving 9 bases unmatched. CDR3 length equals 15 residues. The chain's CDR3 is CASSSTGGAGYEQFF. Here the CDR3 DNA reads TGTGCCAGCAGTTCAACAGGGGGCGCCGGGTATGAGCAGTTCTTC.

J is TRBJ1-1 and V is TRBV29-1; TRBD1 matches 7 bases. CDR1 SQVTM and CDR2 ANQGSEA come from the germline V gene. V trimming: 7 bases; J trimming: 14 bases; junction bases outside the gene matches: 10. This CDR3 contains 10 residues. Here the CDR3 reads CSAGQTGTFF. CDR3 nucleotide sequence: TGCAGCGCCGGCCAGACAGGGACCTTCTTT.

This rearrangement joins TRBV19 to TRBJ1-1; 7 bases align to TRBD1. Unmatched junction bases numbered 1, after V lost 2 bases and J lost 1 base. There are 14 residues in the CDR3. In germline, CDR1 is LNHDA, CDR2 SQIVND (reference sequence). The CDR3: CASSIQGGNTEAFF. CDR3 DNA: TGTGCCAGTAGTATACAGGGGGGGAACACTGAAGCTTTCTTT.

The CDR3 region has the DNA TGTGCCAGCTCGGGACAGTCAGGGGGGGAGCAGTACTTC. It specifies CASSGQSGGEQYF. The rearrangement uses TRBV6-5 and TRBJ2-7; D is perhaps TRBD1 (7 bases). In germline, CDR1 is MNHEY, CDR2 SVGAGI. V shed 8 bases and J shed 7 bases, with 18 bases lying between them. The CDR3 loop spans 13 amino acids.

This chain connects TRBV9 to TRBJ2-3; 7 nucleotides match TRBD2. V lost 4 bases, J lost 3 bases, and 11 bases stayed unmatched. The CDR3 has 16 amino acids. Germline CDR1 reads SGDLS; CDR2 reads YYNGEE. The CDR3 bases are TGTGCCAGCAGCCCCGAGGAGCGGGGATTTACAGATACGCAGTATTTT. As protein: CASSPEERGFTDTQYF. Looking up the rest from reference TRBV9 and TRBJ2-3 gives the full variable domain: DSGVTQTPKHLITATGQRVTLRCSPRSGDLSVYWYQQSLDQGLQFLIQYYNGEERAKGNILERFSAQQFPDLHSELNLSSLELGDSALYFCASSPEERGFTDTQYFGPGTRLTVL.